One sample yielded the 13 T cell receptor beta chains listed below, sequenced in a study of CD8+ T cells in alopecia areata. RNA extraction and reverse transcription yielded cDNA as sequencing template. Clones were read by immunoSEQ multiplex PCR, and TCRdb kept only the in-frame ones, dropping some. Of about 190,000 clones listed, 60% are singletons. The treatment here: oral pan-JAK inhibitor, 5-10 mg twice daily. The sample consisted of CD4+ T cells sorted from blood, taken at week 24, from a patient treated with tofacitinib. These receptors came from a human donor with alopecia areata.

This clone came up once. The rearrangement uses TRBV29-1 and TRBJ1-2; D gene ambiguous. The CDR3 is 11 residues long. Trimming stripped 4 bases from V and 6 bases from J, with 9 bases between. CDR1 and CDR2 from the germline V gene are SQVTM and ANQGSEA. Written as DNA, the CDR3 is TGCAGCGTTGCCAGCCTAGATGGCTACACCTTC. This encodes CSVASLDGYTF. The full variable domain, rest sourced from reference TRBV29-1 and TRBJ1-2, is SAVISQKPSRDICQRGTSLTIQCQVDSQVTMMFWYRQQPGQSLTLIATANQGSEATYESGFVIDKFPISRPNLTFSTLTVSNMSPEDSSIYLCSVASLDGYTFGSGTRLTVV.

The V and J genes are TRBV11-2 and TRBJ2-7; 8 nucleotides align to TRBD1. The trim removed 1 base at V and 6 bases at J, leaving 8 bases unmatched. The CDR3 runs to 15 residues. The germline CDR1 and CDR2 sequences are SGHAT and FQNNGV. CDR3 amino acids: CASSLAGQGVFEQYF. The CDR3 region has the DNA TGTGCCAGCAGCTTAGCCGGACAGGGAGTGTTCGAGCAGTACTTC. The complete variable domain, with remaining parts taken from reference TRBV11-2 and TRBJ2-7, reads EAGVAQSPRYKIIEKRQSVAFWCNPISGHATLYWYQQILGQGPKLLIQFQNNGVVDDSQLPKDRFSAERLKGVDSTLKIQPAKLEDSAVYLCASSLAGQGVFEQYFGPGTRLTVT.

The chain joins TRBV9 to TRBJ1-6; 9 bases line up with TRBD1. CDR3 length equals 15 residues. Trimming removed 4 bases from V and 7 bases from J; junction bases left unmatched: 6. Germline assignment: CDR1 SGDLS and CDR2 YYNGEE. DNA of the CDR3: TGTGCCAGCAGCCCCGGACAGGGGAACAATTCACCCCTCCACTTT. This translates into CASSPGQGNNSPLHF.

This clone came up a few times. The chain combines TRBV15 with TRBJ2-5; 7 nucleotides agree with TRBD1. The V gene's germline CDR1 is LNHNV and CDR2 YYDKDF (reference sequence). J gave up 4 bases and V 0 bases, and 2 bases lay outside the gene matches. The length of the CDR3 is 14 residues. The CDR3 is CATSRETGRETQYF. As DNA, the CDR3 is TGTGCCACCAGCAGAGAGACAGGGAGAGAGACCCAGTACTTC.

The V call is TRBV19, the J call TRBJ1-6, with D tentatively TRBD1 (5 bases). The CDR3 is made up of 14 amino acids. From germline, CDR1 is LNHDA and CDR2 SQIVND (reference sequence). Trimming removed 4 bases at V and 9 bases at J, with 13 bases between. This chain's CDR3 is CASSTTQESSPLHF. Written as DNA, the CDR3 is TGTGCCAGTAGTACGACACAGGAAAGTTCACCCCTCCACTTT.

The chain employs TRBV4-3 and TRBJ1-2; 9 bases match TRBD1. The CDR3 runs 13 residues. CDR1 is LGHNA and CDR2 is YSLEER in the germline V gene. Unmatched junction bases numbered 4, after V lost 4 bases and J lost 7 bases. CDR3 bases: TGCGCCAGCAGCCTGACGGACAGGGGTGGCTACACCTTC. Protein: CASSLTDRGGYTF.

CDR3 sequence: CSVSLLDEQYF. The CDR3, as DNA: TGCAGCGTTTCCTTATTGGACGAGCAGTACTTC. The chain joins TRBV29-1 to TRBJ2-7; D ambiguous. Germline CDR1 SQVTM, CDR2 ANQGSEA. Trimming pared 5 bases from V and 5 bases from J, leaving 10 bases between. The length of the CDR3 is 11 residues.

This chain links TRBV5-6 with TRBJ2-3; D unresolved. Germline CDR1 SGHDT, CDR2 YYEEEE. This CDR3 region has 14 residues. V was trimmed by 4 bases and J by 3 bases, leaving 12 bases between them. The CDR3 DNA sequence: TGTGCCAGCAGCGGCAAGGTCGGGACAGATACGCAGTATTTT. Translated: CASSGKVGTDTQYF.

J is TRBJ2-7 and V is TRBV20-1; no reliable D call. From germline, CDR1 is DFQATT and CDR2 SNEGSKA (reference sequence). The CDR3 loop spans 11 amino acids. The ends were cut back, 6 bases at V and 6 bases at J, with 12 bases in the middle. CDR3 coding DNA: TGCAGTGCAGGGCTCAAGGCCGAGCAGTACTTC. It translates to CSAGLKAEQYF.

This clone was counted a few times. The chain uses TRBV15 and TRBJ2-7; D ambiguous. The germline V gene has CDR1 LNHNV and CDR2 YYDKDF (reference sequence). Trimming pared 3 bases from V and 0 bases from J, leaving 12 bases between. This CDR3 is 15 amino acids long. CDR3 sequence: CATSSLSDRSYEQYF. The CDR3 coding sequence is TGTGCCACCAGCAGCTTGTCCGACCGCTCCTACGAGCAGTACTTC.

This clone was seen a few times. The genes are TRBV7-2 and TRBJ2-5; TRBD1 is a possible D gene (6 bases). Germline CDR1 SGHTA, CDR2 FQGNSA. V was cut by 6 bases and J by 7 bases, with 15 bases left in between. This CDR3 is 13 amino acids long. The chain's CDR3 is CASRSGTRGTQYF. The CDR3 nucleotides are TGTGCCAGCAGATCCGGGACAAGGGGGACCCAGTACTTC.

The chain combines TRBV5-6 with TRBJ1-3, with unresolved D. V was trimmed by 3 bases and J by 6 bases, leaving 13 bases between them. Per the germline V gene, CDR1 is SGHDT and CDR2 is YYEEEE. The CDR3 is made up of 14 amino acids. The CDR3 sequence: CASSSEWAENTIYF. The CDR3 DNA sequence: TGTGCCAGCAGCTCGGAGTGGGCAGAAAACACCATATATTTT.

The V and J genes are TRBV30 and TRBJ1-1; unclear D gene. The V end was cut by 3 bases, the J end by 0 bases, with 14 bases between. CDR3 length: 15 residues. The germline V gene encodes CDR1 GTSNPN and CDR2 SVGIG (reference sequence). CDR3 nucleotide sequence: TGTGCCTGGAGGTTTTTGTCAGAAATGAACACTGAAGCTTTCTTT. As protein: CAWRFLSEMNTEAFF.